These 2 T cell receptor beta chains share one sample of origin, sequenced in a study of graft-versus-host responses after intestinal transplantation. Here immunoSEQ multiplex PCR was the method, and the copy in TCRdb shows in-frame clones only, minus some. The sample consists of 35,000 to 45,000 clones, about nine tenths of them appearing once. The input for sequencing was PBMCs, taken 260 to 270 days after transplant. Source of these receptors: a human patient who received an intestinal transplant, so some T cells may come from the graft donor.

The genes are TRBV27 and TRBJ2-1; D gene unclear. CDR1 is MNHEY, CDR2 SMNVEV, per germline (reference sequence). Trimming shortened V by 4 bases and J by 13 bases, and 20 bases separated the two germline ends. This CDR3 spans 14 amino acids. This CDR3 reads CASSSSGLFSPQFF. CDR3 sequence (DNA): TGTGCCAGCAGTTCCTCGGGTCTTTTCTCGCCCCAGTTCTTC.

This chain uses TRBV4-2 with TRBJ2-2; no definite D call. The V gene's germline CDR1 is LGHNA and CDR2 YNFKEQ. V was shortened by 1 base and J by 4 bases, with 4 bases between the two germline ends. CDR3 size: 13 residues. CDR3 in amino acids: CASSQVSTGELFF. DNA of the CDR3: TGTGCCAGCAGCCAAGTTTCCACCGGGGAGCTGTTTTTT.